The 2 T cell receptor beta chains reported below all come from one sample, sequenced in a study of siplizumab effects on memory and regulatory T cells. Profiled with immunoSEQ multiplex PCR; TCRdb holds only in-frame clones, not every one. This table holds about 110,000 clones, around 90% found once. The sample was Tregs sorted from blood. The receptor source for this set is a human donor in good health.

The chain is built from TRBV6-6 and TRBJ2-3; no firm D call. The length of the CDR3 is 14 residues. The V gene's germline CDR1 is MNHNY and CDR2 SVGAGI (reference sequence). V was clipped by 0 bases and J by 6 bases, with 10 bases between them. For the CDR3, the DNA is TGTGCCAGCAGTTACTCGTTCGGGTGGGATACGCAGTATTTT. Translated: CASSYSFGWDTQYF.

The rearrangement uses TRBV11-3 and TRBJ1-1; D unresolved. Trimming removed 1 base at V and 0 bases at J, with 3 bases between. The CDR3 loop spans 13 amino acids. Germline V lookup: CDR1 SGHNT, CDR2 YENEEA. The CDR3 loop is CASSLGMNTEAFF. In nucleotides, the CDR3 is TGTGCCAGCAGCTTAGGGATGAACACTGAAGCTTTCTTT.